Listed here is a single T cell receptor beta chain. Its antigen is currently unknown. This entry belongs to a study of cytomegalovirus exposure and HLA in healthy donors. Whole-study context: The roughly 120 validation repertoires were reported in a later analysis to have been generated on the same platform as the roughly 700 first-cohort repertoires.

Germline loops: CDR1 SGHRS, CDR2 YFSETQ. The CDR3 contains 16 residues. Losses at the gene ends were 4 bases for V and 0 bases for J; bases not matched to a gene: 7. Study results and limitations: First-cohort TCR clusters tended to co-occur in the 130 or so validation repertoires, a later analysis found. Listed as cytomegalovirus-associated were 150 to 200 TCR beta chains.

Assay used: immunoSEQ multiplex PCR; TCRdb lists only in-frame clones, some missing. The sample holds approximately 140,000 clones, 88% seen once. The donors were members of the roughly 120-subject validation cohort (separate from the approximately 670-subject first cohort). The source of this sequence is a woman between 18 and 29 years old in good health and CMV-seropositive. The chain is built from TRBV5-1 and TRBJ2-1; 7 nucleotides align to TRBD2. The sequenced sample was PBMCs. DNA of the CDR3: TGCGCCAGCAGCCCGATTACTAGCGCCTCCTACAATGAGCAGTTCTTC. The encoded protein is CASSPITSASYNEQFF.